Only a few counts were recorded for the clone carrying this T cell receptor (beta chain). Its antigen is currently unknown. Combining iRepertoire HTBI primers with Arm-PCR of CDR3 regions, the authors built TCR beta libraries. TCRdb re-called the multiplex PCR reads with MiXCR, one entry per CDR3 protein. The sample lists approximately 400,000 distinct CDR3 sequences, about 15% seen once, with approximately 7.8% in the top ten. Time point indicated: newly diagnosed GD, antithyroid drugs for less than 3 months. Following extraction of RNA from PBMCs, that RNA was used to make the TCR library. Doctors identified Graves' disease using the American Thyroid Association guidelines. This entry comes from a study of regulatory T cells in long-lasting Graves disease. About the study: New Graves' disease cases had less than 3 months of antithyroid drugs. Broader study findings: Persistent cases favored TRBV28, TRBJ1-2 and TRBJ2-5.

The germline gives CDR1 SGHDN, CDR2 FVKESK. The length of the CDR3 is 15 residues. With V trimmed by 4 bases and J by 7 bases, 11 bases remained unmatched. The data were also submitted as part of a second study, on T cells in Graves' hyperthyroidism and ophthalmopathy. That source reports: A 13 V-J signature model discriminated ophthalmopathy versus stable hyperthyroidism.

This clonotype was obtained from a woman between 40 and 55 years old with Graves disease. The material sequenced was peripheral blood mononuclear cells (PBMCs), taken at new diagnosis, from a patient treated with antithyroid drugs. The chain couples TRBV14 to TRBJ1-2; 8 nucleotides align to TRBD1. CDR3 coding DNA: TGTGCCAGCAGCCTACAAAGGACAGGGATTGGTGGCTACACCTTC. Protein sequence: CASSLQRTGIGGYTF.